This section outlines one T cell receptor (beta chain) sequence together with its context. Its antigen is unidentified. These data belong to a study of T cell responses to AZD1222 COVID-19 vaccine. The table came from immunoSEQ multiplex PCR; TCRdb's copy has only in-frame clones and leaves some out. The sample has 89,000 or so clones, around 83% seen once. Second-dose recipients at about 4 or about 12 weeks were treated as one pooled group. V lost 5 bases and J lost 7, with 15 bases in between. The CDR3 covers 15 residues. CDR1 is LNHDA and CDR2 is SQIVND in the germline V gene (reference sequence). Study-wide results and limits: The study reported that nearly half of spike-specific TCRs target unmutated variant regions.

Source: peripheral blood, taken 28 days after the second AZD1222 dose. The TCR sequence derives from an adult who received the AZD1222 COVID-19 vaccine. The genes are TRBV19 and TRBJ1-6; D is possibly TRBD1 (6 bases). CDR3 DNA: TGTGCCAGTAGTCGGGCAGGGGCAACAAATTCACCCCTCCACTTT. Residues: CASSRAGATNSPLHF.